The clone carrying this TCR beta chain was detected only a few times. This record comes from a study of T cells in narcolepsy. TCRdb's copy holds only in-frame clones and misses some; the assay was immunoSEQ multiplex PCR. The sample consists of about 24,000 clones, roughly 85% of them appearing once. Germline trimming cut 4 bases from V and 0 bases from J; bases unmatched to any gene: 2. In germline, CDR1 is ENHRY, CDR2 SYGVKD. This CDR3 has 15 residues. The source is a human donor in good health. V is TRBV10-3 and J is TRBJ1-3; 8 positions match TRBD1. Sequencing was performed on memory (CD45RA-) CD4+ T cells from blood. CDR3 coding DNA: TGTGCCATCAGTGGGACAGGGAGCTCTGGAAACACCATATATTTT. Residues: CAISGTGSSGNTIYF.